These T cell receptor beta chains were read from a single sample in a study of blood T cell repertoires in COVID-19. The assay was immunoSEQ multiplex PCR, and TCRdb's table has in-frame clones only and misses some. The table shows about 35,000 clones, with more than 80% occurring only once. Specimen: peripheral blood. The receptor source for this set is a man between 60 and 70 years old with active or convalescent COVID-19. CDR3s include the opening cysteine and the closing phenylalanine or tryptophan. D genes are given only for firm matches. The size entry is marked missing in some rows and otherwise reads once, few, many or a size class.

V gene	clone size	D gene	J gene	CDR3 DNA	CDR3 protein
TRBV5-4	-	TRBD1	TRBJ2-5	TGTGCCAGCAGCCCACAGGGGGGCGAGGAGACCCAGTACTTC	CASSPQGGEETQYF
TRBV5-4	-	-	TRBJ1-2	TGTGCCAGCAGGTCAGATAACTATGGCTACACCTTC	CASRSDNYGYTF
TRBV9	-	TRBD2	TRBJ2-3	TGTGCCAGCACTACTAGCGGGGACCCCTCAGATACGCAGTATTTT	CASTTSGDPSDTQYF
TRBV7-2	-	TRBD2	TRBJ2-1	TGTGCCAGCAGCTTAGGACTCCGCTTGGGGGGGGGTGAGCAGTTCTTC	CASSLGLRLGGGEQFF
TRBV14	-	-	TRBJ2-3	TGTGCCAGCAGCCAAGACGGCGGGCTCAGCACAGATACGCAGTATTTT	CASSQDGGLSTDTQYF
TRBV11-3	-	TRBD2	TRBJ2-5	TGTGCCAGCAGCCCGAGCGGGATTCTGGAGACCCAGTACTTC	CASSPSGILETQYF
TRBV5-4	-	TRBD1	TRBJ1-2	TGTGCCAGCAGCTCGGGACAGGGATCTTCGTCGTGGGGCTACACCTTC	CASSSGQGSSSWGYTF
TRBV6-5	-	-	TRBJ2-5	TGTGCCAGCAGTTACTCAAGAGGGTCAGAGACCCAGTACTTC	CASSYSRGSETQYF
TRBV24-1	-	TRBD2	TRBJ2-1	TGTGCCACCAGTGATTTGCTAGCGGGTAGGGCGTTCTTC	CATSDLLAGRAFF
TRBV7-2	-	TRBD2	TRBJ2-1	TGTGCCAGCAGCTTAGCGCGGGAGAGTGAGCAGTTCTTC	CASSLARESEQFF
TRBV5-1	-	TRBD1	TRBJ2-1	TGCGCCAGCAGCTTCGGGGACAGGGATATTTGGGAGCAGTTCTTC	CASSFGDRDIWEQFF
TRBV14	once	-	TRBJ2-1	TGTGCCAGCAGCTACGCCGGGACACGGGGCCGCGCTGAGCAGTTCTTC	CASSYAGTRGRAEQFF
TRBV5-4	-	TRBD2	TRBJ2-1	TGTGCCAGCAGCTTGATGGCGGGGGGCCGATACAATGAGCAGTTCTTC	CASSLMAGGRYNEQFF
TRBV29-1	-	-	TRBJ1-1	TGCAGCGTCCGCGAGGGCAGGCCGATTGGCACTGAAGCTTTCTTT	CSVREGRPIGTEAFF
TRBV29-1	-	-	TRBJ2-2	TGCAGCGTTGTCGACCCCCCAGGCACCGGGGAGCTGTTTTTT	CSVVDPPGTGELFF
TRBV6-5	-	-	TRBJ2-3	TGTGCCAGCACCCTAACTAGCTTAAGGAAAGATACGCAGTATTTT	CASTLTSLRKDTQYF
TRBV5-1	-	TRBD2	TRBJ2-3	TGCGCCAGCTTGGAAACTAGCGGGTCACCCGATACGCAGTATTTT	CASLETSGSPDTQYF
TRBV28	few	TRBD1	TRBJ1-5	TGTGCCAGCAACCCACCACGGGGGACAGGGGGCCTTCAGCCCCAGCATTTT	CASNPPRGTGGLQPQHF
TRBV3-1/TRBV3-2	-	TRBD2	TRBJ2-5	TGTGCCAGCAGCCCACTAGCGGGGGGATGGGAGACCCAGTACTTC	CASSPLAGGWETQYF
TRBV19	few	TRBD1	TRBJ1-2	TGTGCCAGTATAGAGACGGGACAGGGGGCTGCTGGCTACACCTTC	CASIETGQGAAGYTF
TRBV28	-	TRBD1	TRBJ1-5	TGTGCCAGCAGTCTCCATGGACAGGGAAGGAAATATCAGCCCCAGCATTTT	CASSLHGQGRKYQPQHF
TRBV5-6	-	-	TRBJ1-4	TGTGCCAGCAGCTTGTACGGGAATGAAAAACTGTTTTTT	CASSLYGNEKLFF
TRBV5-4	-	-	TRBJ1-2	TGTGCCAGCAGCCCGGACAGAAACTATGGCTACACCTTC	CASSPDRNYGYTF
TRBV11-2	-	-	TRBJ2-2	TGTGCCAGCAGCGTTGGGAGGAACACCGGGGAGCTGTTTTTT	CASSVGRNTGELFF
TRBV28	-	-	TRBJ2-1	TGTGCCAGCAGTTTAAGAGGTCTAGCCAGGGAGCAGTTCTTC	CASSLRGLAREQFF
TRBV7-2	-	TRBD1	TRBJ2-2	TGTGCCAGCAGCTACAGGGGCGACACCGGGGAGCTGTTTTTT	CASSYRGDTGELFF
TRBV21-1	-	-	TRBJ2-3	TGTGCCAGCAGCAAAGCGCTAGCGAGACCAGATACGCAGTATTTT	CASSKALARPDTQYF
TRBV7-8	few	-	TRBJ1-2	TGTGCCAGCAGCGCAGGGCCCCCGGGTGGCTACACCTTC	CASSAGPPGGYTF